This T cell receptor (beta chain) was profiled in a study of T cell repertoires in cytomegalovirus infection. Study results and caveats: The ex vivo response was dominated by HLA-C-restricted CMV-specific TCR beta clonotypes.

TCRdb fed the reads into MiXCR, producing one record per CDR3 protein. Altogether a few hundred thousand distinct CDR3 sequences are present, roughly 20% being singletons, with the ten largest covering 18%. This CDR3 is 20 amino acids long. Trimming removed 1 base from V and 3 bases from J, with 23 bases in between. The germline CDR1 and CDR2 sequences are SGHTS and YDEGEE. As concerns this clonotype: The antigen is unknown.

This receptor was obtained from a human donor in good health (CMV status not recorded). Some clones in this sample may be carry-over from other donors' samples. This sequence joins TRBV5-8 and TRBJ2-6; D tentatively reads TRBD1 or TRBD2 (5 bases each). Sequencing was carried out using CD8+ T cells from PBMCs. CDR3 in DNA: TGTGCCAGCAGCTTGACACCCCGGGGCATAGACTACTATGGGGCCAACGTCCTGACTTTC. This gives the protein CASSLTPRGIDYYGANVLTF.